Listed here is a single T cell receptor beta chain. What it binds is not known. The sample originates from a study of T cell repertoires in cytomegalovirus infection. About the study: Both CMV infection and a matching HLA type were indicated by public TCR beta signatures. Study observations and caveats: The ex vivo response showed dominance by HLA-C-restricted CMV-specific TCR beta clonotypes. Cumulative frequency (of public TCR beta family members) identified carriers of CMV plus the relevant HLA.

In TCRdb, the reads were re-called with MiXCR into one record per CDR3 protein. This table has under 200,000 distinct CDR3 sequences, roughly 9% appearing once. Material for sequencing was PBMCs. This receptor was taken from a human donor in good health (CMV status not recorded). Some clones in this sample may be carry-over from other donors' samples.

The CDR3, as DNA: TGCGCCAGCGCTGGACAGGGGCCAAGTGGCTACACCTTC. Encoded protein: CASAGQGPSGYTF. The chain recombines TRBV10-2 with TRBJ1-2; 9 bases line up with TRBD1. CDR3 length: 13 amino acids. V shed 8 bases, J shed 7 bases, and the junction held 8 bases outside the gene matches. Per the germline V gene, CDR1 is WSHSY and CDR2 is SAAADI.